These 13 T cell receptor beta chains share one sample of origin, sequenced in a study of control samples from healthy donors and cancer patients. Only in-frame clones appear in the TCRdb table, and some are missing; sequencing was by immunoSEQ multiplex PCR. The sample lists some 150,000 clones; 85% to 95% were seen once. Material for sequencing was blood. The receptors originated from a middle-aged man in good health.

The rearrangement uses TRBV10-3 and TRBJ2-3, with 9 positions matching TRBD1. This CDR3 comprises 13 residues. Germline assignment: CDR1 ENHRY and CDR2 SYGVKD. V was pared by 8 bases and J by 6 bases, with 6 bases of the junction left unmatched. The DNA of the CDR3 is TGTGCCATCCGGACAGGGGTGTTGGATACGCAGTATTTT. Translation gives CAIRTGVLDTQYF.

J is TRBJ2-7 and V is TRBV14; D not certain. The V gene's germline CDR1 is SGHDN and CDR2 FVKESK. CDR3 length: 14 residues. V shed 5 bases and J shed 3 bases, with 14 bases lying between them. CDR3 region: CASSFTGNRYEQYF. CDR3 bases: TGTGCCAGCAGCTTCACTGGTAATCGCTACGAGCAGTACTTC. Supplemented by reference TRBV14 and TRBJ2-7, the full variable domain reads EAGVTQFPSHSVIEKGQTVTLRCDPISGHDNLYWYRRVMGKEIKFLLHFVKESKQDESGMPNNRFLAERTGGTYSTLKVQPAELEDSGVYFCASSFTGNRYEQYFGPGTRLTVT.

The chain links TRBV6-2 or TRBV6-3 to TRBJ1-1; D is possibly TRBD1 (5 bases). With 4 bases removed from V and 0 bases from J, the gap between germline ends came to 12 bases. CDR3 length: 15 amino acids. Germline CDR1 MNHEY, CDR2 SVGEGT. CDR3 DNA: TGTGCCAGCAGTTCAGGGATGAGCATGAACACTGAAGCTTTCTTT. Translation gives CASSSGMSMNTEAFF.

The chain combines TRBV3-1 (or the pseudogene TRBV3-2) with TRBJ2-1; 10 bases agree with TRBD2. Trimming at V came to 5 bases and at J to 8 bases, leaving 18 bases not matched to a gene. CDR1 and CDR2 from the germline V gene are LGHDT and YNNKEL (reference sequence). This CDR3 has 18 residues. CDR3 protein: CASSIAPFSGRKEDEQFF. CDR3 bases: TGTGCCAGCAGCATTGCCCCATTTAGCGGGAGGAAAGAGGATGAGCAGTTCTTC.

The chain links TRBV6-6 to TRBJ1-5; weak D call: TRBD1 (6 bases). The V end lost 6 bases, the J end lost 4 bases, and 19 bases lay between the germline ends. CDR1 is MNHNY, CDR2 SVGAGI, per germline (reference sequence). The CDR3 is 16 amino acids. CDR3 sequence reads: CASSWPTQGTNQPQHF. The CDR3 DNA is TGTGCCAGCAGCTGGCCCACACAGGGAACGAATCAGCCCCAGCATTTT.

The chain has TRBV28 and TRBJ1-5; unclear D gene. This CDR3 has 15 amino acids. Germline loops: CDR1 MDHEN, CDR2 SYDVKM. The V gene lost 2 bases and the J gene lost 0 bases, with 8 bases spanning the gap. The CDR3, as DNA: TGTGCCAGCAGTTTAGTCCCGATTAGCAATCAGCCCCAGCATTTT. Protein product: CASSLVPISNQPQHF.

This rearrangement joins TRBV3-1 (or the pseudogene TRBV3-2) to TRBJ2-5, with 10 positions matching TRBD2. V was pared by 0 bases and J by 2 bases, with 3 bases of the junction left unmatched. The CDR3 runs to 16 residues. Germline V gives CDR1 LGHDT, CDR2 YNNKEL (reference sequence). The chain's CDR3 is CASSQETSGTQETQYF. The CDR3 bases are TGTGCCAGCAGCCAAGAAACTAGCGGGACTCAAGAGACCCAGTACTTC.

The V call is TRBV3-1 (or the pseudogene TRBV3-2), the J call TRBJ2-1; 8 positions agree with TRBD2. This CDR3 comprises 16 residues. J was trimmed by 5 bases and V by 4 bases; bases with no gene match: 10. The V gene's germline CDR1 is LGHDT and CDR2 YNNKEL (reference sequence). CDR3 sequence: CASSPNLAGKNNEQFF. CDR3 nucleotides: TGTGCCAGCAGCCCCAACTTAGCGGGAAAGAACAATGAGCAGTTCTTC.

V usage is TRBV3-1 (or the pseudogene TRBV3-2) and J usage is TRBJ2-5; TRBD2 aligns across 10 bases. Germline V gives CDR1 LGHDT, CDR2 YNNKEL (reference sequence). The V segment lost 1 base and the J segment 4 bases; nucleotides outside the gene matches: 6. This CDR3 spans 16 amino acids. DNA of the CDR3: TGTGCCAGCAGCCAAGGATTGCTAGCGGGAGTAGAGACCCAGTACTTC. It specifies CASSQGLLAGVETQYF.

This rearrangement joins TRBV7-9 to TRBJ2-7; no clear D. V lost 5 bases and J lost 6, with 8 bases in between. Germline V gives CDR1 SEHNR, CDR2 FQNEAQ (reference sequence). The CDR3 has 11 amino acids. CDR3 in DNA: TGTGCCAGCAGCGACCAGCGCGAGCAGTACTTC. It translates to CASSDQREQYF.

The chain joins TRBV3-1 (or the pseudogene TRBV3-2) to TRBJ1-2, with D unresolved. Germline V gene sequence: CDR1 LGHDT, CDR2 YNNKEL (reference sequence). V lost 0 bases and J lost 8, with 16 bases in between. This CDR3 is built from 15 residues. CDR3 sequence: CASSQDAGNLGGYTF. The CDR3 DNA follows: TGTGCCAGCAGCCAAGACGCGGGGAACCTGGGGGGCTACACCTTC.

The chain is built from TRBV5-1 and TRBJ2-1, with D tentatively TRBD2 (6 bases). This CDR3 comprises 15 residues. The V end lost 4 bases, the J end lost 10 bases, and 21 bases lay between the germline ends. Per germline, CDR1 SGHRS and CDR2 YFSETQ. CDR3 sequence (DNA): TGCGCCAGCAGCCTGTCCGGGACTGCCTCGCGGGAGCAGTTCTTC. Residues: CASSLSGTASREQFF.

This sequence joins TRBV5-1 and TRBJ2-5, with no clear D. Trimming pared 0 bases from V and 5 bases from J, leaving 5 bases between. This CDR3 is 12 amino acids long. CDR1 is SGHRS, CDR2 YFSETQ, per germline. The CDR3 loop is CASSLVSETQYF. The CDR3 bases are TGCGCCAGCAGCTTGGTATCGGAGACCCAGTACTTC.